Listed below are T cell receptor beta chains from one sample, sequenced in a study of patients and donors after allogeneic stem cell transplantation. TCRdb analysed the RT-PCR reads with MiXCR anew, one entry per CDR3 protein. Counted here are 900,000 to 1,000,000 distinct CDR3 sequences, 18% occurring once; the ten biggest clones make up 5% to 6.5%. Sequencing was done on a sample of blood, either unsorted or a sorted T cell fraction (not recorded which). The receptors here all came from a human donor who was either an allogeneic HSCT recipient or a stem cell or donor lymphocyte infusion donor (not recorded which). It is not recorded whose cells these are; they may come from a transplant donor. The CDR3 runs from the conserved cysteine through the conserved F or W. The D gene is left open where the match is weak. Size values are once, few and many counts, or a class for expanded clones, and some rows have none.

DNA: TGTGCCAGCAGCTTAACCAGGACCGGGACAGACATTTACGAGCAGTACTTC; CDR3: CASSLTRTGTDIYEQYF; V: TRBV7-8; J: TRBJ2-7; size: few; D: TRBD1
DNA: TGCAGTGCTAGAGATCCCCGGGGGAGTGTCAACAATGAGCAGTTCTTC; CDR3: CSARDPRGSVNNEQFF; V: TRBV20-1; J: TRBJ2-1; size: .; D: .
DNA: TGTGCCAGCAGGGAGGGACAGGGCCACGAGCAGTACTTC; CDR3: CASREGQGHEQYF; V: TRBV7-9; J: TRBJ2-7; size: .; D: TRBD1
DNA: TGCGCCAGCAGCCAAGATAGAGAAACCAGCTCCTACAATGAGCAGCTCTTC; CDR3: CASSQDRETSSYNEQLF; V: TRBV4-1; J: TRBJ2-1; size: few; D: .
DNA: TGTGCCAGCAGCTTAGATTCTGCGGGGGCCAACAATGAGCAGTTCTTC; CDR3: CASSLDSAGANNEQFF; V: TRBV7-2; J: TRBJ2-1; size: .; D: .
DNA: TGTGCCAGCAGTTTCGTAGGGGGTGAAGCTTTCTTT; CDR3: CASSFVGGEAFF; V: TRBV27; J: TRBJ1-1; size: few; D: .
DNA: TGTGCCACCAGCAGAGGTTCGGGGGGCACGTTTGATACGCAGTATTTT; CDR3: CATSRGSGGTFDTQYF; V: TRBV15; J: TRBJ2-3; size: few; D: .
DNA: TGTGCCAGCAGACAACAGGGTCTACCGGATACGCAGTATTTT; CDR3: CASRQQGLPDTQYF; V: TRBV5-5; J: TRBJ2-3; size: .; D: .
DNA: TGTGCCAGCAGCGCCAGGGCAGGGCCACCGATAGATTCACCCCTCCACTTT; CDR3: CASSARAGPPIDSPLHF; V: TRBV21-1; J: TRBJ1-6; size: .; D: .
DNA: TGTGCCAGCAGCCAAGATCGAGACAGGGAAGGGGTGTGGAATGGCTACACCTTC; CDR3: CASSQDRDREGVWNGYTF; V: TRBV4-2; J: TRBJ1-2; size: .; D: TRBD1
DNA: TGTGCCAGCGGCACATCGGGACAGGGGAACACCGGGGAGCTGTTTTTT; CDR3: CASGTSGQGNTGELFF; V: TRBV25-1; J: TRBJ2-2; size: many; D: TRBD1
DNA: TGCAGTGCCACGGGACAGATCTACGAGCAGTACTTC; CDR3: CSATGQIYEQYF; V: TRBV20-1; J: TRBJ2-7; size: .; D: TRBD1
DNA: TGTGCCAGCAAGGATGACTATGGCTACACCTTC; CDR3: CASKDDYGYTF; V: TRBV6-5; J: TRBJ1-2; size: .; D: .
DNA: TGTGCCAGCAATCGGGGCCGTACCTATAATTCACCCCTCCACTTT; CDR3: CASNRGRTYNSPLHF; V: TRBV2; J: TRBJ1-6; size: few; D: .
DNA: TGTGCCAGCAGTTTGGCCCTCGACAGGGGAGGCGTGAACACTGAAGCTTTCTTT; CDR3: CASSLALDRGGVNTEAFF; V: TRBV27; J: TRBJ1-1; size: .; D: TRBD1
DNA: TGTGCCAGCAGTTCGAGGGGAATGGAGCAGTACTTC; CDR3: CASSSRGMEQYF; V: TRBV12-3/TRBV12-4; J: TRBJ2-7; size: many; D: .
DNA: TGCACCAGCAGCAGAGGACAGACAAATAATTCACCCCTCCACTTT; CDR3: CTSSRGQTNNSPLHF; V: TRBV5-1; J: TRBJ1-6; size: .; D: .
DNA: TGTGCCATCAGTAAACCGGGACAGGGGGCAAGCAATGAGCAGTTCTTC; CDR3: CAISKPGQGASNEQFF; V: TRBV10-3; J: TRBJ2-1; size: .; D: TRBD1
DNA: TGTGCCAGCAGTCTCCCAACCTACAATGAGCAGTTCTTC; CDR3: CASSLPTYNEQFF; V: TRBV12-3/TRBV12-4; J: TRBJ2-1; size: few; D: .
DNA: TGTGCCAGCAGCTTGGGCCCGAATAGCAATCAGCCCCAGCATTTT; CDR3: CASSLGPNSNQPQHF; V: TRBV5-6; J: TRBJ1-5; size: few; D: .
DNA: TGCAGCGTGCCCAGGGCAGGGACCACTGAAGCTTTCTTT; CDR3: CSVPRAGTTEAFF; V: TRBV29-1; J: TRBJ1-1; size: few; D: .
DNA: TGTGCCAGCTCACCATTTGACGGGCTGGGCTCTGGAAACACCATATATTTT; CDR3: CASSPFDGLGSGNTIYF; V: TRBV18; J: TRBJ1-3; size: .; D: .
DNA: TGTGCCAGCAGTTACGGAGAAGCGGGACACACCGGGGAGCTGTTTTTT; CDR3: CASSYGEAGHTGELFF; V: TRBV6-5; J: TRBJ2-2; size: few; D: TRBD2
DNA: TGCAGCGTCGGCAATACAGCATACGAGCAGTACTTC; CDR3: CSVGNTAYEQYF; V: TRBV29-1; J: TRBJ2-7; size: few; D: .
DNA: TGTGCCAGCAGCGCGATGGCAGTCGCTAATTCACCCCTCCACTTT; CDR3: CASSAMAVANSPLHF; V: TRBV9; J: TRBJ1-6; size: .; D: .
DNA: TGTGCCACCGGACTAGCAACAGATACGCAGTATTTT; CDR3: CATGLATDTQYF; V: TRBV27; J: TRBJ2-3; size: few; D: TRBD2
DNA: TGTGCCAGCAGTTTAGGCGGATCAGCTTTCTTT; CDR3: CASSLGGSAFF; V: TRBV12-3/TRBV12-4; J: TRBJ1-1; size: few; D: .
DNA: TGTGCCACCAGCAGACCCCCCAATACAGGGGTGAGTGGCTACACCTTC; CDR3: CATSRPPNTGVSGYTF; V: TRBV15; J: TRBJ1-2; size: .; D: TRBD1
DNA: TGCAGCGTGACACCAGCGGGAGAGGGCGAGCAGTACTTC; CDR3: CSVTPAGEGEQYF; V: TRBV29-1; J: TRBJ2-7; size: .; D: TRBD2
DNA: TGCAGTGCTACCTTAGGGCAGTACTTC; CDR3: CSATLGQYF; V: TRBV20-1; J: TRBJ2-7; size: few; D: .
DNA: TGTGCCAGCAGCGGAATATGGAGGACGGTCAATCAGCCCCAGCATTTT; CDR3: CASSGIWRTVNQPQHF; V: TRBV21-1; J: TRBJ1-5; size: .; D: .
DNA: TGTGCGACAGGGATCTCCTACGAGCAGTACTTC; CDR3: CATGISYEQYF; V: TRBV6-5; J: TRBJ2-7; size: .; D: TRBD1
DNA: TGCGCCAGCAGCCCGGGACAGCCAAACAATCAGCCCCAGCATTTT; CDR3: CASSPGQPNNQPQHF; V: TRBV5-1; J: TRBJ1-5; size: few; D: TRBD1
DNA: TGTGCCAGCAGTACCGGGACAGGAAACGACGAGCAGTACTTC; CDR3: CASSTGTGNDEQYF; V: TRBV6-1; J: TRBJ2-7; size: .; D: TRBD1
DNA: TGCAGTGCTAGAGATGGCGGCTACAATGAGCAGTTCTTC; CDR3: CSARDGGYNEQFF; V: TRBV20-1; J: TRBJ2-1; size: .; D: .
DNA: TGTGCCAGCAGCCGAGGACAGACCCACTACGAGCAGTACTTC; CDR3: CASSRGQTHYEQYF; V: TRBV3-1; J: TRBJ2-7; size: .; D: .
DNA: TGTGCCAGTGTGGGACAGGGTAATCAGCCCCAGCATTTT; CDR3: CASVGQGNQPQHF; V: TRBV6-4; J: TRBJ1-5; size: many; D: TRBD1
DNA: TGTGCCAGCTCCGCAGGGGGGGCGGTGAACACTGAAGCTTTCTTT; CDR3: CASSAGGAVNTEAFF; V: TRBV18; J: TRBJ1-1; size: few; D: TRBD1
DNA: TGTGCCAGCAGTCTCCCTGGCGACAATGAGCAGTTCTTC; CDR3: CASSLPGDNEQFF; V: TRBV28; J: TRBJ2-1; size: few; D: .
DNA: TGCGCCAGCAGCCAGGGCGCAGGGTTCGGCTCACCCCTCCACTTT; CDR3: CASSQGAGFGSPLHF; V: TRBV4-1; J: TRBJ1-6; size: .; D: .
DNA: TGTGCCAGCAGCTTAGTGAGCCGTGTCGGCTACAATGAGCAGTTCTTC; CDR3: CASSLVSRVGYNEQFF; V: TRBV11-2; J: TRBJ2-1; size: few; D: .
DNA: TGCAGTGCCTACGGGTGGGACGGCGGATTTCGCGGCTACACCTTC; CDR3: CSAYGWDGGFRGYTF; V: TRBV20-1; J: TRBJ1-2; size: few; D: .
DNA: TGTGCCAGCACCATCCAGGGGAGCCACTCCCACGAGCAGTACTTC; CDR3: CASTIQGSHSHEQYF; V: TRBV12-3/TRBV12-4; J: TRBJ2-7; size: .; D: .
DNA: TGCAGTGCTAGAGATGTGGGGGGGTCCTACAATGAGCAGTTCTTC; CDR3: CSARDVGGSYNEQFF; V: TRBV20-1; J: TRBJ2-1; size: many; D: TRBD2
DNA: TGTGCCAGCAGTCGACGGACAATTACAACAAGTGCAACTAATGAAAAACTGTTTTTT; CDR3: CASSRRTITTSATNEKLFF; V: TRBV6-1; J: TRBJ1-4; size: few; D: .
DNA: TGTGCCATCCGAGAGCGGGAGTGGAGGTTTGGGGAGACCCAGTACTTC; CDR3: CAIREREWRFGETQYF; V: TRBV6-1; J: TRBJ2-5; size: .; D: TRBD2
DNA: TGTGCCAGCAGTGTCGGGACCGGGAGCACTGAAGCTTTCTTT; CDR3: CASSVGTGSTEAFF; V: TRBV12-3/TRBV12-4; J: TRBJ1-1; size: many; D: .
DNA: TGCGCCAGCAGCCAACTCCCGGACAGGAACTATGGCTACACCTTC; CDR3: CASSQLPDRNYGYTF; V: TRBV4-3; J: TRBJ1-2; size: few; D: TRBD1
DNA: TGTGCCAGCAGCTCCACTAGCGGGAGGGTACATGAGCAGTTCTTC; CDR3: CASSSTSGRVHEQFF; V: TRBV11-3; J: TRBJ2-1; size: few; D: TRBD2
DNA: TGTGACAGCAGTCCAACAGGGAACCAAGAGACCCAGTACTTC; CDR3: CDSSPTGNQETQYF; V: TRBV12-3/TRBV12-4; J: TRBJ2-5; size: once; D: .
DNA: TGTGCCAGCAGATCTAGCGGGGGGGCCAAAAACATTCAGTACTTC; CDR3: CASRSSGGAKNIQYF; V: TRBV12-3/TRBV12-4; J: TRBJ2-4; size: few; D: TRBD2
DNA: TGCAGCGTTCGAGGGGGCGAACTAACTGAAGCTTTCTTT; CDR3: CSVRGGELTEAFF; V: TRBV29-1; J: TRBJ1-1; size: .; D: TRBD1
DNA: TGTGCCAGCAGCCCATCGTGGTGGCCCCTAGATCAGCCCCAGCATTTT; CDR3: CASSPSWWPLDQPQHF; V: TRBV11-2; J: TRBJ1-5; size: few; D: .